This passage covers 3 T cell receptor beta chains from one sample sequenced in a study of post-analysis software for immune sequencing data. These receptors are not linked to any known antigen. The TCR beta cDNA libraries carried unique molecular identifiers. TCRdb called the PCR reads again in MiXCR, with one record for every CDR3 protein. Here the sample spans approximately 630,000 distinct CDR3 sequences, more than 50% being singletons. Study-wide findings and caveats: Compared with controls, patients had more of about 5 TRBV segments, including TRBV5-6, TRBV5-1 and TRBV20-1.

Specimen: blood. The receptors originated from a girl aged 2-10 years with multiple sclerosis.

This clonotype was recorded a few times. The rearrangement joins TRBV29-1 to TRBJ2-5, with D possibly called TRBD1 or TRBD2 (6 bases each). Trimming cost V 6 bases and J 0 bases, with 11 bases left between them. Germline loops: CDR1 SQVTM, CDR2 ANQGSEA. CDR3 length: 13 amino acids. The CDR3 DNA follows: TGCAGCGTCGTTGGGGGGCACCAAGAGACCCAGTACTTC. Protein sequence: CSVVGGHQETQYF.

The chain joins TRBV5-1 to TRBJ1-2; possible D gene TRBD1, 5 bases. The CDR3 extends over 14 amino acids. Trimming took 4 bases from V and 6 from J, leaving 16 bases between them. Germline values: CDR1 SGHRS, CDR2 YFSETQ. Written as DNA, the CDR3 is TGCGCCAGCAGCCCTTACTTACCCAGGGATGGCTACACCTTC. Translating it yields CASSPYLPRDGYTF.

The V call is TRBV7-2, the J call TRBJ2-3; a possible D gene is TRBD2 (5 bases). Germline CDR1 and CDR2: SGHTA and FQGNSA. Trimming took 1 base from V and 2 from J, leaving 10 bases between them. The CDR3 totals 15 residues. Here the CDR3 reads CASSLDPTNTDTQYF. CDR3 in DNA: TGTGCCAGCAGCTTAGATCCGACTAACACAGATACGCAGTATTTT.